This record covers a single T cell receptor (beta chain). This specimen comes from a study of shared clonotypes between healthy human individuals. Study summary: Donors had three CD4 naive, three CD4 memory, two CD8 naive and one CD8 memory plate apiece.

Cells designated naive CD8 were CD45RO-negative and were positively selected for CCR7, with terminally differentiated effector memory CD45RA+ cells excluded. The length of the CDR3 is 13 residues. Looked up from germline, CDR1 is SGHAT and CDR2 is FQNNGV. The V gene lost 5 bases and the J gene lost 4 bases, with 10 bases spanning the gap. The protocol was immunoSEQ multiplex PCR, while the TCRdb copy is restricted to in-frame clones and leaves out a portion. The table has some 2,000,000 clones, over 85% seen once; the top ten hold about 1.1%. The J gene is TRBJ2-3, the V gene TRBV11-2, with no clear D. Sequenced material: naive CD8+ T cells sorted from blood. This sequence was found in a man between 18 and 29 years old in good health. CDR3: CASSTMGPDTQYF. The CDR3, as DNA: TGTGCCAGCAGCACCATGGGCCCAGATACGCAGTATTTT.